This entry lists 3 T cell receptor beta chains sequenced from one sample in a study of T cell responses to AZD1222 COVID-19 vaccine. The table came from immunoSEQ multiplex PCR; TCRdb's copy has only in-frame clones and leaves some out. This sample carries about 97,000 clones, approximately 84% of them seen once, and the ten largest clones take 16%. Sample: peripheral blood, taken on day 0 of AZD1222 vaccination. These receptor sequences come from an adult in good health.

In its sample, this clone was seen once. CDR3 sequence reads: CASSYTFYGYTF. The CDR3 bases are TGTGCCAGCAGTTACACCTTCTATGGCTACACCTTC. The gene calls are TRBV6-2 or TRBV6-3 and TRBJ1-2; D gene ambiguous. V was pared by 2 bases and J by 4 bases, with 5 bases between. The CDR3 extends over 12 amino acids. CDR1 MNHEY and CDR2 SVGEGT come from the germline V gene.

This chain links TRBV3-1 (or the pseudogene TRBV3-2) with TRBJ1-2; D remains unclear. This CDR3 region has 15 residues. In germline, CDR1 is LGHDT, CDR2 YNNKEL (reference sequence). V dropped 1 base and J dropped 4 bases, with 13 bases sitting between them. The CDR3 sequence is CASSQGISEPYGYTF. The DNA for the CDR3 is TGTGCCAGCAGCCAAGGAATTTCAGAACCCTATGGCTACACCTTC.

The chain uses TRBV10-3 and TRBJ2-3, with TRBD2 matching 14 bases. J was trimmed by 1 base and V by 0 bases; bases with no gene match: 9. CDR3 size: 20 residues. CDR1 ENHRY and CDR2 SYGVKD come from the germline V gene. The CDR3, as DNA: TGTGCCATCAGTGAGTCGCCGGGACTAGCGGGAGTCTCAGGCACAGATACGCAGTATTTT. This gives the protein CAISESPGLAGVSGTDTQYF.